These T cell receptor beta chains were read from a single sample in a study of cytotoxic CD8 clonotypes in ibrutinib-treated CLL. Clones were read by immunoSEQ multiplex PCR, and TCRdb kept only the in-frame ones, dropping some. The sample has tens of thousands of clones, around 84% seen once. This material consisted of PBMCs, taken before ibrutinib treatment. The receptors originated from a human donor with chronic lymphocytic leukemia. CDR3s include the opening cysteine and the closing phenylalanine or tryptophan. D genes are given only for firm matches. Rows may omit the clone size; those that give it use once, few, many or a size class.

v_gene: TRBV30; d_gene: -; j_gene: TRBJ2-7; abundance: few; CDR3nt: TGTGCCTGGAGTTTGGGGGGATCCTACGAGCAGTACTTC; CDR3aa: CAWSLGGSYEQYF
v_gene: TRBV28; d_gene: -; j_gene: TRBJ1-1; abundance: -; CDR3nt: TGTGCCAGCTACCCCCCCCCACCGACAGGTGAAGCTTTCTTT; CDR3aa: CASYPPPPTGEAFF
v_gene: TRBV27; d_gene: -; j_gene: TRBJ1-2; abundance: -; CDR3nt: TGTGCCAGCAGTTTGGGGTGGGACTATGGCTACACCTTC; CDR3aa: CASSLGWDYGYTF
v_gene: TRBV6-5; d_gene: TRBD2; j_gene: TRBJ2-2; abundance: -; CDR3nt: TGTGCCAGCAGGAAGGGACTAGCGGGAGCCGGGGAGCTGTTTTTT; CDR3aa: CASRKGLAGAGELFF
v_gene: TRBV4-1; d_gene: -; j_gene: TRBJ1-2; abundance: -; CDR3nt: TGCGCCAGCAGCAAATCCTACACCACAACGAGGTCGCAGGGATCTAACTATGGCTACACCTTC; CDR3aa: CASSKSYTTTRSQGSNYGYTF
v_gene: TRBV28; d_gene: TRBD1; j_gene: TRBJ1-1; abundance: few; CDR3nt: TGTGCCAGCAGTTCCGGGACAGGGCAGAAAGCTTTCTTT; CDR3aa: CASSSGTGQKAFF
v_gene: TRBV29-1; d_gene: -; j_gene: TRBJ2-4; abundance: few; CDR3nt: TGCAGCGTTGAAGGGTCCGGGATCCCTCAGTACTTC; CDR3aa: CSVEGSGIPQYF
v_gene: TRBV5-6; d_gene: -; j_gene: TRBJ2-5; abundance: -; CDR3nt: TGTGCCAGCAGCTTGTTGGAGACCCAGTACTTC; CDR3aa: CASSLLETQYF
v_gene: TRBV5-1; d_gene: TRBD1; j_gene: TRBJ2-3; abundance: few; CDR3nt: TGCGCCAGCTGTACCGGGACAGGGGGAGGCACAGATACGCAGTATTTT; CDR3aa: CASCTGTGGGTDTQYF
v_gene: TRBV27; d_gene: -; j_gene: TRBJ1-2; abundance: -; CDR3nt: TGTGCCAGCAGTCCCGCCCCGGGGGGCGGTCCCTATGGCTACACCTTC; CDR3aa: CASSPAPGGGPYGYTF
v_gene: TRBV18; d_gene: TRBD1; j_gene: TRBJ2-7; abundance: -; CDR3nt: TGTGCCAGCTCAGCGACCGGGACAGGGTCTGGGGAGCAGTACTTC; CDR3aa: CASSATGTGSGEQYF
v_gene: TRBV27; d_gene: TRBD1; j_gene: TRBJ2-7; abundance: -; CDR3nt: TGTGCCAGCAGTTCAGACAGGGGAGTGTTCGTGAGAGAGCAGTACTTC; CDR3aa: CASSSDRGVFVREQYF
v_gene: TRBV19; d_gene: -; j_gene: TRBJ2-5; abundance: -; CDR3nt: TGTGCCAGTAGTATAGGACTAGTGGAGACCCAGTACTTC; CDR3aa: CASSIGLVETQYF
v_gene: TRBV9; d_gene: -; j_gene: TRBJ1-1; abundance: once; CDR3nt: TGTGCCAGCAGCGTAGGGATAGGGGTAGAGGCGATGAACACTGAAGCTTTCTTT; CDR3aa: CASSVGIGVEAMNTEAFF
v_gene: TRBV19; d_gene: TRBD2; j_gene: TRBJ2-2; abundance: -; CDR3nt: TGTGCCAGTAGGAAGATAGCGGGAACGAACACCGGGGAGCTGTTTTTT; CDR3aa: CASRKIAGTNTGELFF
v_gene: TRBV6-5; d_gene: -; j_gene: TRBJ2-1; abundance: -; CDR3nt: TGTGCCAGCCGGAGGGCAGGGTCCTACAATGAGCAGTTCTTC; CDR3aa: CASRRAGSYNEQFF
v_gene: TRBV19; d_gene: -; j_gene: TRBJ1-1; abundance: -; CDR3nt: TGTGCCAGTAGTATGACCCTGAACACTGAAGCTTTCTTT; CDR3aa: CASSMTLNTEAFF
v_gene: TRBV7-2; d_gene: TRBD2; j_gene: TRBJ2-3; abundance: -; CDR3nt: TGTGCCAGCAGACCCGTAAGCGGGAGGGCCACAGATACGCAGTATTTT; CDR3aa: CASRPVSGRATDTQYF
v_gene: TRBV9; d_gene: -; j_gene: TRBJ1-1; abundance: once; CDR3nt: TGTGCCAGCAGCGGTACAGGGTGGACTGAAGCTTTCTTT; CDR3aa: CASSGTGWTEAFF
v_gene: TRBV12-5; d_gene: TRBD2; j_gene: TRBJ2-3; abundance: -; CDR3nt: TGTGCTAGTGGTTTAATTAGCGGGAGCTGGACAGATACGCAGTATTTT; CDR3aa: CASGLISGSWTDTQYF
v_gene: TRBV5-1; d_gene: -; j_gene: TRBJ2-5; abundance: once; CDR3nt: TGCGCCAGCAGCTTGGCCGGGACTGAAGAGACCCAGTACTTC; CDR3aa: CASSLAGTEETQYF
v_gene: TRBV7-2; d_gene: -; j_gene: TRBJ2-3; abundance: -; CDR3nt: TGTGCCAGCAGCTTCTGGGGGGCGGGACAAGATACGCAGTATTTT; CDR3aa: CASSFWGAGQDTQYF
v_gene: TRBV9; d_gene: TRBD2; j_gene: TRBJ2-3; abundance: -; CDR3nt: TGTGCCAGCGCTCTGGGAGGGAGGGGCACAGATACGCAGTATTTT; CDR3aa: CASALGGRGTDTQYF
v_gene: TRBV7-2; d_gene: -; j_gene: TRBJ1-1; abundance: -; CDR3nt: TGTGCCAGCAGCTTAGTGGTCTTACAGGACAACACTGAAGCTTTCTTT; CDR3aa: CASSLVVLQDNTEAFF
v_gene: TRBV7-2; d_gene: TRBD2; j_gene: TRBJ2-3; abundance: -; CDR3nt: TGTGCCAGCAGCTTGGGACTAGCGGAGACAGATACGCAGTATTTT; CDR3aa: CASSLGLAETDTQYF
v_gene: TRBV19; d_gene: TRBD1; j_gene: TRBJ2-7; abundance: medium-sized; CDR3nt: TGTGCCAGTAGTAAAGGGAGACAGGGGGCCGTCGAGCAGTACTTC; CDR3aa: CASSKGRQGAVEQYF
v_gene: TRBV4-1; d_gene: TRBD2; j_gene: TRBJ2-2; abundance: once; CDR3nt: TGCGCCAGCAGCCGCTTCGGGACTAGCACCGGGGAGCTGTTTTTT; CDR3aa: CASSRFGTSTGELFF
v_gene: TRBV19; d_gene: -; j_gene: TRBJ1-5; abundance: once; CDR3nt: TGTGCCACACACGTTAGGCTTTATAGCAATCAGCCCCAGCATTTT; CDR3aa: CATHVRLYSNQPQHF
v_gene: TRBV16; d_gene: TRBD1; j_gene: TRBJ2-5; abundance: -; CDR3nt: TGTGCCAGCAGCCAATTTACAGGGGGTGAGGAGACCCAGTACTTC; CDR3aa: CASSQFTGGEETQYF
v_gene: TRBV11-2; d_gene: -; j_gene: TRBJ1-5; abundance: -; CDR3nt: TGTGCCAGCGGGGTGGCTCAGCCCCAGCATTTT; CDR3aa: CASGVAQPQHF
v_gene: TRBV6-5; d_gene: -; j_gene: TRBJ2-5; abundance: -; CDR3nt: TGTGCCAGCAGTCCCCTTTGGGGTTTGGAGACCCAGTACTTC; CDR3aa: CASSPLWGLETQYF
v_gene: TRBV21-1; d_gene: -; j_gene: TRBJ2-4; abundance: -; CDR3nt: TGTGCCAGCAGCAAAGGTGGCGCCCCCAACCCAGGTGGGGACATTCAGTACTTC; CDR3aa: CASSKGGAPNPGGDIQYF
v_gene: TRBV6-5; d_gene: -; j_gene: TRBJ1-2; abundance: -; CDR3nt: TGTGCCAGCATCGCGTTCTCCGGTGGCTACACCTTC; CDR3aa: CASIAFSGGYTF
v_gene: TRBV5-1; d_gene: -; j_gene: TRBJ2-7; abundance: -; CDR3nt: TGCGCCAGCAGCTTGCAGGGCTCCTACGAGCAGTACTTC; CDR3aa: CASSLQGSYEQYF
v_gene: TRBV4-3; d_gene: -; j_gene: TRBJ2-1; abundance: -; CDR3nt: TGCGCCAGCAGCCAAGATTTCCTCGCCCCCCCCAATGAGCAGTTCTTC; CDR3aa: CASSQDFLAPPNEQFF
v_gene: TRBV4-2; d_gene: -; j_gene: TRBJ1-2; abundance: -; CDR3nt: TGTGCCAGCAGCCAAGTGGAGGGCACCTATGGCTACACCTTC; CDR3aa: CASSQVEGTYGYTF
v_gene: TRBV19; d_gene: -; j_gene: TRBJ1-5; abundance: -; CDR3nt: TGTGCCAGTAGGACAGACCAGGTCAGAGGTCAGCCCCAGCATTTT; CDR3aa: CASRTDQVRGQPQHF
v_gene: TRBV6-1; d_gene: TRBD1; j_gene: TRBJ1-2; abundance: -; CDR3nt: TGTGCCAGCACCCGGGACAGGGGAGGGTGGGGCTACACCTTC; CDR3aa: CASTRDRGGWGYTF
v_gene: TRBV19; d_gene: TRBD2; j_gene: TRBJ2-3; abundance: -; CDR3nt: TGTGCCAGTAGTATGCGCGGGAGCGGTACAGATACGCAGTATTTT; CDR3aa: CASSMRGSGTDTQYF
v_gene: TRBV27; d_gene: -; j_gene: TRBJ2-2; abundance: -; CDR3nt: TGTGCCAGCAGTTTAATCGGGTTCACCGGGGAGCTGTTTTTT; CDR3aa: CASSLIGFTGELFF
v_gene: TRBV5-1; d_gene: -; j_gene: TRBJ1-3; abundance: few; CDR3nt: TGCGCCAGCAGCTTGGAACAGTACTCTGGAAACACCATATATTTT; CDR3aa: CASSLEQYSGNTIYF
v_gene: TRBV27; d_gene: -; j_gene: TRBJ2-7; abundance: -; CDR3nt: TGTGCCACCACCCCGAGGGGCGGGTACGAGCAGTACTTC; CDR3aa: CATTPRGGYEQYF
v_gene: TRBV19; d_gene: -; j_gene: TRBJ1-1; abundance: -; CDR3nt: TGTGCCAGTAGTATAGGCGGAACAGGGAACACTGAAGCTTTCTTT; CDR3aa: CASSIGGTGNTEAFF
v_gene: TRBV27; d_gene: TRBD2; j_gene: TRBJ2-5; abundance: -; CDR3nt: TGTGCCAGCAGTTTATCGTTCGGGACTAGCGGGGCCTGGGAGACCCAGTACTTC; CDR3aa: CASSLSFGTSGAWETQYF
v_gene: TRBV19; d_gene: TRBD2; j_gene: TRBJ2-3; abundance: -; CDR3nt: TGTGCCAGTACCCCCAGCGGGACGCATTTGGGAGATACGCAGTATTTT; CDR3aa: CASTPSGTHLGDTQYF
v_gene: TRBV19; d_gene: -; j_gene: TRBJ2-2; abundance: -; CDR3nt: TGTGCCAGTTCCCCTGCCGGGGCGGGAAACACCGGGGAGCTGTTTTTT; CDR3aa: CASSPAGAGNTGELFF